The 20 T cell receptor beta chains presented below share a single source sample, sequenced in a study of cytomegalovirus exposure and HLA in healthy donors. The PCR was carried out with 60 Vbeta primers and 13 Jbeta primers. Profiling relied on immunoSEQ multiplex PCR, and the TCRdb table lists in-frame clones only, not all of them. The sample contains about 140,000 clones, approximately 80% of which appear only once. Sequenced material: PBMCs. The receptors shown here come from a woman between 35 and 50 years old in good health and CMV-seropositive.

The V call is TRBV7-2, the J call TRBJ1-1, with D perhaps matching TRBD1 (6 bases). Trimming removed 1 base at V and 7 bases at J, with 13 bases between. The CDR3 length is 14 residues. The V gene's germline CDR1 is SGHTA and CDR2 FQGNSA. The CDR3 sequence is CASSLGGLRGEAFF. The CDR3 coding sequence is TGTGCCAGCAGCTTAGGGGGGCTTAGAGGTGAAGCTTTCTTT.

The V and J genes are TRBV7-8 and TRBJ2-1, with 7 bases lining up with TRBD1. This CDR3 contains 15 residues. Per germline, CDR1 SGHVS and CDR2 FQNEAQ. With V trimmed by 6 bases and J by 0 bases, 5 bases remained unmatched. CDR3 bases: TGTGCCAGCAGTCGACAGGGCGTCTCCTACAATGAGCAGTTCTTC. Its protein is CASSRQGVSYNEQFF.

The CDR3 reads CASLQWGSGQETQYF. The CDR3 DNA is TGTGCCAGCCTCCAGTGGGGAAGCGGCCAAGAGACCCAGTACTTC. The genes are TRBV18 and TRBJ2-5, with a possible D match to TRBD2 (5 bases). The germline V and J ends were trimmed by 8 bases and 1 base, with 17 bases remaining between them. Germline loops: CDR1 KGHSH, CDR2 LQKENI. The CDR3 loop spans 15 amino acids.

V gene TRBV30 combines with J gene TRBJ2-1; D gene uncertain. Trimming removed 0 bases at V and 10 bases at J, with 19 bases between. The CDR3 has 15 amino acids. CDR1 is GTSNPN and CDR2 is SVGIG in the germline V gene (reference sequence). In DNA, the CDR3 is TGTGCCTGGAGTGTACCTCTGATGCCCGCCTACGAGCAGTTCTTC. Protein sequence: CAWSVPLMPAYEQFF.

As to this clone: An end of the junction differs from the germline gene, which may be a read error. The V call is TRBV2, the J call TRBJ2-1, with a weak D call TRBD2 (7 bases). Germline CDR1 reads SNHLY; CDR2 reads FYNNEI. This CDR3 is 14 amino acids long. CDR3: CASREGGAYSEQFF. In DNA, the CDR3 is TGTGCCAGCAGGGAGGGGGGGGCATACAGTGAGCAGTTCTTC. The full variable domain, in which reference TRBV2 and TRBJ2-1 provide the parts outside the CDR3, is EPEVTQTPSHQVTQMGQEVILRCVPISNHLYFYWYRQILGQKVEFLVSFYNNEISEKSEIFDDQFSVERPDGSNFTLKIRSTKLEDSAMYFCASREGGAYSEQFFGPGTRLTVL.

This clone turned up a few times. The chain is built from TRBV9 and TRBJ1-3; D unresolved. The CDR3 is 15 amino acids. Germline CDR1 reads SGDLS; CDR2 reads YYNGEE. V lost 4 bases and J lost 5, with 16 bases in between. CDR3 bases: TGTGCCAGCAGCCCCGCTGGCGGGTTGAGAAACACCATATATTTT. Amino acid sequence: CASSPAGGLRNTIYF.

The chain links TRBV5-1 to TRBJ2-7; 7 bases agree with TRBD1. V shed 4 bases, J shed 4 bases, and the junction held 11 bases outside the gene matches. CDR1 is SGHRS, CDR2 YFSETQ, per germline. The CDR3 has 15 amino acids. DNA for the CDR3: TGCGCCAGCAGCACGCCCGGGACAGCTGCTTACGAGCAGTACTTC. This encodes CASSTPGTAAYEQYF.

The V gene is TRBV5-1, the J gene TRBJ2-3; perhaps TRBD2 as D (7 bases). Trimming pared 1 base from V and 3 bases from J, leaving 15 bases between. The CDR3 loop spans 16 amino acids. CDR1 and CDR2 from the germline V gene are SGHRS and YFSETQ. The CDR3 loop is CASSLWTAGKTDTQYF. The CDR3 DNA is TGCGCCAGCAGCTTGTGGACAGCGGGGAAGACAGATACGCAGTATTTT. The full variable domain, completed using reference TRBV5-1 and TRBJ2-3, is KAGVTQTPRYLIKTRGQQVTLSCSPISGHRSVSWYQQTPGQGLQFLFEYFSETQRNKGNFPGRFSGRQFSNSRSEMNVSTLELGDSALYLCASSLWTAGKTDTQYFGPGTRLTVL.

The chain links TRBV12-5 to TRBJ1-2; D remains unclear. Germline V gives CDR1 LGHNT, CDR2 FRNRAP. This CDR3 spans 13 amino acids. Trimming left V 1 base short and J 5 bases short, with 8 bases between. The DNA for the CDR3 is TGTGCTAGTGGTTTGGGAGACTTATATGGCTACACCTTC. It translates to CASGLGDLYGYTF.

This clone is a singleton in its sample. The genes are TRBV21-1 and TRBJ2-7; no DNA check was done on the table's D call, TRBD2. TRBV21-1 is noted as a pseudogene. The CDR3 is made up of 16 amino acids. In DNA form, the CDR3 reads TGTGCCAGCAGCAACGTCGAGTCGGGGTTCCATCTCGAGCAGTACTTC. Protein product: CASSNVESGFHLEQYF.

The genes are TRBV7-2 and TRBJ2-1; maybe TRBD2 (5 bases). Germline loops: CDR1 SGHTA, CDR2 FQGNSA. CDR3 length: 15 residues. Between the trimmed V and J ends, which lost 1 base and 8 bases, there was a span of 15 bases. CDR3 loop: CASSLVDSSSYEQFF. DNA of the CDR3: TGTGCCAGCAGCTTAGTGGACTCCTCGTCGTATGAGCAGTTCTTC.

The chain couples TRBV11-2 to TRBJ1-5, with 7 bases that match TRBD1. The CDR3 totals 16 residues. Trimming removed 1 base from V and 7 bases from J; junction bases left unmatched: 10. CDR1 SGHAT and CDR2 FQNNGV come from the germline V gene. CDR3 protein: CASSLGTNRGKQPQHF. CDR3 DNA sequence: TGTGCCAGCAGCTTAGGAACGAACAGGGGAAAACAGCCCCAGCATTTT.

The genes are TRBV2 and TRBJ2-7; D may be TRBD2 (5 bases). V was pared by 7 bases and J by 0 bases, with 13 bases between. Germline CDR1 reads SNHLY; CDR2 reads FYNNEI. The CDR3 loop spans 14 amino acids. The CDR3 coding sequence is TGTGCCAGCATATTCGAGGGTTACTCCTACGAGCAGTACTTC. Its protein is CASIFEGYSYEQYF.

The V and J genes are TRBV11-3 and TRBJ1-1; D is uncertain. The germline gives CDR1 SGHNT, CDR2 YENEEA. The CDR3 runs 13 residues. V dropped 1 base and J dropped 5 bases, with 8 bases sitting between them. The CDR3 sequence is CASSLGFRTEAFF. The CDR3 region has the DNA TGTGCCAGCAGCTTAGGGTTCCGGACTGAAGCTTTCTTT.

The V and J genes are TRBV19 and TRBJ2-7, with 11 positions matching TRBD1. Germline CDR1 is LNHDA and CDR2 is SQIVND (reference sequence). With V trimmed by 5 bases and J by 2 bases, 11 bases remained unmatched. This CDR3 contains 17 residues. The CDR3 here is CASSSSRDRGGAYEQYF. The CDR3 DNA reads as TGTGCCAGTAGTTCGTCCCGGGACAGGGGGGGAGCCTACGAGCAGTACTTC.

The rearrangement joins TRBV2 to TRBJ2-3; D call uncertain. V lost 7 bases, J lost 0 bases, and 8 bases lay in between. CDR3 length equals 13 residues. Per the germline V gene, CDR1 is SNHLY and CDR2 is FYNNEI. The CDR3 DNA sequence: TGTGCCAGCATGTCCTCTAGCACAGATACGCAGTATTTT. Its translation is CASMSSSTDTQYF.

The chain joins TRBV28 to TRBJ2-1; the D is unclear. From germline, CDR1 is MDHEN and CDR2 SYDVKM. The CDR3 spans 12 residues. The ends were cut back, 6 bases at V and 6 bases at J, with 9 bases in the middle. CDR3 DNA sequence: TGTGCCAGCAGCATATATAGCAATGAGCAGTTCTTC. Its protein is CASSIYSNEQFF. Drawing the rest from reference TRBV28 and TRBJ2-1, the complete variable domain is DVKVTQSSRYLVKRTGEKVFLECVQDMDHENMFWYRQDPGLGLRLIYFSYDVKMKEKGDIPEGYSVSREKKERFSLILESASTNQTSMYLCASSIYSNEQFFGPGTRLTVL.

This chain connects TRBV30 to TRBJ2-1, with 7 positions matching TRBD1. The CDR3 sequence is 13 residues long. The ends lost 5 bases at V and 0 bases at J; junction bases unmatched: 1. From germline, CDR1 is GTSNPN and CDR2 SVGIG (reference sequence). The CDR3 bases are TGTGCCTGGTACAGGGGCTCCTACAATGAGCAGTTCTTC. It encodes CAWYRGSYNEQFF.

The chain is built from TRBV4-3 and TRBJ2-5; 11 bases agree with TRBD1. V shed 0 bases and J 1 base; nucleotides not matched to a gene: 4. Germline CDR1 reads LGHNA; CDR2 reads YSLEER. This CDR3 has 17 amino acids. CDR3 sequence (DNA): TGCGCCAGCAGCCAAGAGGGACAGGGGGGGGCCCAAGAGACCCAGTACTTC. It yields the protein CASSQEGQGGAQETQYF.

The V call is TRBV5-1, the J call TRBJ2-5; 8 nucleotides align to TRBD2. The germline V gene encodes CDR1 SGHRS and CDR2 YFSETQ. The CDR3 totals 13 residues. V shed 4 bases, J shed 5 bases, and the junction held 4 bases outside the gene matches. CDR3 DNA: TGCGCCAGCAGCACAATAGCGGGGGAGACCCAGTACTTC. Its protein is CASSTIAGETQYF. The whole variable domain, filled in from reference TRBV5-1 and TRBJ2-5, reads KAGVTQTPRYLIKTRGQQVTLSCSPISGHRSVSWYQQTPGQGLQFLFEYFSETQRNKGNFPGRFSGRQFSNSRSEMNVSTLELGDSALYLCASSTIAGETQYFGPGTRLLVL.